A selection of T cell receptor beta chains follows, all from one sample in a study of control samples from healthy donors and cancer patients. Clones were sequenced by immunoSEQ multiplex PCR, and TCRdb holds only the in-frame ones, with some missing. The table records some 150,000 clones, around 94% of them present only once. The specimen sequenced was PBMCs. These receptors all come from a man in his fifties or sixties with colorectal cancer. Each CDR3 is given with its conserved first and last residue. The D gene is left open where the match is weak. Some rows mark clone size as missing; the rest say once, few, many or name a class of expanded clone.

v_call: TRBV24-1
d_call: TRBD2
clone_size: -
j_call: TRBJ2-1
cdr3_aa: CATSEGEGLAYNEQFF
cdr3_nt: TGTGCCACCAGTGAAGGGGAGGGACTAGCCTACAATGAGCAGTTCTTC

v_call: TRBV5-1
d_call: TRBD1
clone_size: -
j_call: TRBJ1-5
cdr3_aa: CASSSGTGGQPQHF
cdr3_nt: TGCGCCAGCAGCTCCGGGACAGGTGGTCAGCCCCAGCATTTT

v_call: TRBV9
d_call: TRBD1
clone_size: -
j_call: TRBJ2-3
cdr3_aa: CASSAGQGTSTDTQYF
cdr3_nt: TGTGCCAGCAGCGCCGGACAGGGGACTAGCACAGATACGCAGTATTTT

v_call: TRBV29-1
d_call: TRBD1
clone_size: -
j_call: TRBJ2-5
cdr3_aa: CSVTGQGAEETQYF
cdr3_nt: TGCAGCGTTACGGGACAGGGGGCGGAGGAGACCCAGTACTTC

v_call: TRBV19
d_call: -
clone_size: -
j_call: TRBJ2-5
cdr3_aa: CASAIGETQYF
cdr3_nt: TGTGCCTCGGCTATTGGAGAGACCCAGTACTTC

v_call: TRBV12-3/TRBV12-4
d_call: -
clone_size: -
j_call: TRBJ1-2
cdr3_aa: CASKVGGARGYTF
cdr3_nt: TGTGCCAGCAAAGTCGGGGGGGCGCGGGGCTACACCTTC

v_call: TRBV24-1
d_call: -
clone_size: -
j_call: TRBJ2-3
cdr3_aa: CATRARGTDTQYF
cdr3_nt: TGTGCCACCAGGGCGCGGGGAACAGATACGCAGTATTTT

v_call: TRBV11-3
d_call: -
clone_size: -
j_call: TRBJ2-7
cdr3_aa: CASSPGSGGGEQYF
cdr3_nt: TGTGCCAGCAGCCCAGGCTCTGGAGGGGGTGAGCAGTACTTC

v_call: TRBV5-1
d_call: -
clone_size: -
j_call: TRBJ2-7
cdr3_aa: CASSLGSGSSYEQYF
cdr3_nt: TGCGCCAGCAGCTTGGGTAGCGGATCCTCCTACGAGCAGTACTTC

v_call: TRBV5-4
d_call: -
clone_size: once
j_call: TRBJ2-3
cdr3_aa: CASSPQVGVGADTQYF
cdr3_nt: TGTGCCAGCAGCCCCCAGGTAGGGGTAGGGGCAGATACGCAGTATTTT

v_call: TRBV7-8
d_call: TRBD2
clone_size: -
j_call: TRBJ2-3
cdr3_aa: CASSFLAGDNTDTQYF
cdr3_nt: TGTGCCAGCAGCTTTCTAGCGGGGGATAACACAGATACGCAGTATTTT

v_call: TRBV24-1
d_call: -
clone_size: -
j_call: TRBJ2-7
cdr3_aa: CATSDSYFYEQYF
cdr3_nt: TGTGCCACCAGTGATTCATACTTCTACGAGCAGTACTTC

v_call: TRBV7-2
d_call: -
clone_size: -
j_call: TRBJ2-1
cdr3_aa: CASSSAGHNEQFF
cdr3_nt: TGTGCCAGCAGCTCGGCGGGGCACAATGAGCAGTTCTTC

v_call: TRBV27
d_call: TRBD2
clone_size: -
j_call: TRBJ2-1
cdr3_aa: CASSPSGPLAGGRNEQFF
cdr3_nt: TGTGCCAGCAGCCCCTCGGGCCCTCTAGCGGGGGGGCGTAATGAGCAGTTCTTC

v_call: TRBV6-5
d_call: -
clone_size: -
j_call: TRBJ1-5
cdr3_aa: CASSYTRTANQPQHF
cdr3_nt: TGTGCCAGCAGTTACACAAGGACGGCCAATCAGCCCCAGCATTTT

v_call: TRBV27
d_call: -
clone_size: -
j_call: TRBJ1-4
cdr3_aa: CASSFGTTNEKLFF
cdr3_nt: TGTGCCAGCAGTTTCGGTACAACTAATGAAAAACTGTTTTTT

v_call: TRBV6-2/TRBV6-3
d_call: TRBD2
clone_size: -
j_call: TRBJ2-1
cdr3_aa: CASSYSSGGAFYNEQFF
cdr3_nt: TGTGCCAGCAGTTACTCTAGCGGGGGGGCCTTCTACAATGAGCAGTTCTTC

v_call: TRBV5-5
d_call: -
clone_size: -
j_call: TRBJ2-7
cdr3_aa: CASSPDRTYEQYF
cdr3_nt: TGTGCCAGCAGCCCTGACAGAACCTACGAGCAGTACTTC

v_call: TRBV27
d_call: -
clone_size: -
j_call: TRBJ2-1
cdr3_aa: CASSRGFSSYNEQFF
cdr3_nt: TGTGCCAGCAGCCGAGGGTTTAGCTCCTACAATGAGCAGTTCTTC

v_call: TRBV28
d_call: -
clone_size: once
j_call: TRBJ2-7
cdr3_aa: CASSAGTAYEQYF
cdr3_nt: TGTGCCAGCAGCGCCGGGACGGCCTACGAGCAGTACTTC

v_call: TRBV5-6
d_call: -
clone_size: -
j_call: TRBJ1-2
cdr3_aa: CASSQYDKNYGYTF
cdr3_nt: TGTGCCAGCAGCCAATATGACAAGAACTATGGCTACACCTTC

v_call: TRBV29-1
d_call: TRBD1
clone_size: -
j_call: TRBJ1-4
cdr3_aa: CSGRQGAGEKLFF
cdr3_nt: TGCAGCGGTAGACAGGGGGCGGGGGAAAAACTGTTTTTT

v_call: TRBV19
d_call: TRBD1
clone_size: -
j_call: TRBJ1-2
cdr3_aa: CASNKEPGQTVYGYTF
cdr3_nt: TGTGCCAGTAATAAAGAACCGGGACAGACTGTATATGGCTACACCTTC

v_call: TRBV7-2
d_call: -
clone_size: large
j_call: TRBJ2-7
cdr3_aa: CASSLGGSEQYF
cdr3_nt: TGTGCCAGCAGCTTAGGGGGCTCCGAGCAGTACTTC

v_call: TRBV5-6
d_call: -
clone_size: -
j_call: TRBJ1-1
cdr3_aa: CASSGWVLNTEAFF
cdr3_nt: TGTGCCAGCAGCGGCTGGGTTTTGAACACTGAAGCTTTCTTT

v_call: TRBV5-4
d_call: TRBD1
clone_size: -
j_call: TRBJ1-2
cdr3_aa: CASSLPLGQGANYGYTF
cdr3_nt: TGTGCCAGCAGCTTGCCCCTGGGACAGGGCGCTAACTATGGCTACACCTTC